These 11 T cell receptor beta chains were all obtained from the same sample, sequenced in a study of T-cell reconstitution after alpha-beta-depleted transplantation in children (TCRdb year 2016). The library was built by means of PCR. The data were produced on an Illumina HiSeq 2500. TCR library preparation used molecular barcoding, with unique molecular identifiers applied to normalize quantification of the TCRbeta repertoire. TCRdb reprocessed the public reads (quality trimming at Q25 with fastp, clone calling with MiXCR) and kept in-frame beta chains. A single entry per CDR3 protein holds the most common genes and DNA from its merged rows. This sample comprises under 750,000 distinct CDR3 sequences, more than 20% of them detected only once. The top ten constitute 13% to 15% of the sample. Sample treatment or condition, as interpreted from the label and publication: allogeneic hematopoietic cell transplantation with graft depleted of TCRalphabeta T cells and CD19 B cells.

The sequencing here drew on PBMCs, mostly from graft donor cells, taken 360 days after TCRalphabeta/CD19-depleted stem cell transplant. The receptors stem from a boy younger than two who had a stem cell transplant for acute myeloid leukemia, so the T cells may come from the graft donor.

There are many counts of this clonotype. The J gene is TRBJ2-7, the V gene TRBV4-3; D gene uncertain. CDR3 length: 15 amino acids. Trimming shortened V by 2 bases and J by 1 base, and 12 bases separated the two germline ends. Germline V gene sequence: CDR1 LGHNA, CDR2 YSLEER. CDR3 sequence: CASSQRTAPSYEQYF. CDR3 sequence (DNA): TGCGCCAGCAGCCAAAGGACGGCCCCGTCCTACGAGCAGTACTTC.

At least ten counts were recorded for this clonotype. The V gene is TRBV7-2, the J gene TRBJ2-1; TRBD2 matches 9 bases. The CDR3 has 16 residues. Trimming took 1 base from V and 2 from J; bases not matched to a gene: 3. The germline V gene has CDR1 SGHTA and CDR2 FQGNSA. This CDR3 reads CASSLEGLAPYNEQFF. DNA of the CDR3: TGTGCCAGCAGCTTAGAGGGACTAGCCCCCTACAATGAGCAGTTCTTC.

The V and J genes are TRBV12-3 or TRBV12-4 and TRBJ1-1; no clear D. The CDR3 runs 13 residues. With 8 bases removed from V and 8 bases from J, the gap between germline ends came to 18 bases. The CDR3 sequence: CASAWGGRREAFF. The DNA for the CDR3 is TGTGCCAGCGCATGGGGAGGGCGGCGCGAAGCTTTCTTT.

The chain is built from TRBV6-2 or TRBV6-3 and TRBJ1-5; unclear D gene. V lost 4 bases and J lost 1, with 14 bases in between. CDR1 MNHEY and CDR2 SVGEGT come from the germline V gene. This CDR3 region has 16 residues. In DNA form, the CDR3 reads TGTGCCAGCAGTTCGCCCGGGTCCTACAGCAATCAGCCCCAGCATTTT. Translated: CASSSPGSYSNQPQHF.

The chain couples TRBV12-3 or TRBV12-4 to TRBJ2-5, with 10 bases fitting TRBD2. V was clipped by 5 bases and J by 7 bases; unmatched bases: 13. The CDR3 is 16 amino acids. CDR3 nucleotide sequence: TGTGCCAGCAGTCCCTTAGCGGGGGGCCGTGGATGGACCCAGTACTTC. Its translation is CASSPLAGGRGWTQYF.

This clonotype was found a few times. The gene calls are TRBV14 and TRBJ2-3; TRBD2 is a possible D gene (6 bases). Germline V CDR1 and CDR2: SGHDN, FVKESK. Trimming removed 3 bases from V and 6 bases from J, with 13 bases in between. The CDR3 contains 14 residues. In DNA, the CDR3 is TGTGCCAGCAGCCATAATCCGACTAGGGATACGCAGTATTTT. Encoded protein: CASSHNPTRDTQYF.

This clonotype has at least ten counts. V usage is TRBV7-2 and J usage is TRBJ2-5; TRBD1 matches 8 bases. This CDR3 contains 17 residues. V was pared by 5 bases and J by 5 bases, with 16 bases of the junction left unmatched. CDR1 SGHTA and CDR2 FQGNSA come from the germline V gene. In nucleotides, the CDR3 is TGTGCCAGCAGCCCCACCACCTGGACAGGGTTGGGTGAGACCCAGTACTTC. Translation gives CASSPTTWTGLGETQYF.

This clonotype was found a few times. The chain carries TRBV7-2 and TRBJ2-7, with 10 bases matching TRBD2. The V gene end was trimmed by 0 bases and the J gene end by 3 bases; junction bases not matched to a gene: 5. Looked up from germline, CDR1 is SGHTA and CDR2 is FQGNSA. The CDR3 totals 16 residues. The chain's CDR3 is CASSLASLAGSYEQYF. CDR3 in DNA: TGTGCCAGCAGCTTAGCATCACTAGCGGGGAGCTACGAGCAGTACTTC.

This chain joins TRBV7-6 and TRBJ2-2; TRBD1 is a possible D gene (5 bases). CDR1 and CDR2 from the germline V gene are SGHVS and FNYEAQ. V lost 0 bases and J lost 4, with 12 bases in between. The CDR3 extends over 16 amino acids. CDR3 bases: TGTGCCAGCAGCTTAGCCCCTGGGGCCTTCACCGGGGAGCTGTTTTTT. Protein product: CASSLAPGAFTGELFF.

On this clonotype: At one boundary the junction diverges from the germline segment, which might be a read error. This chain joins TRBV9 and TRBJ1-2; D is unresolved. CDR3 size: 13 residues. Germline V CDR1 and CDR2: SGDLS, YYNGEE. The CDR3, as DNA: TGTGCCAGCAGCGTAGAAAGCGCTAGAATACTTCACTTC. This gives the protein CASSVESARILHF.

V usage is TRBV7-8 and J usage is TRBJ1-5; D is unresolved. V was clipped by 2 bases and J by 6 bases, with 14 bases between them. CDR3 length: 15 residues. Germline V gene data show CDR1 as SGHVS and CDR2 as FQNEAQ. CDR3 residues: CASSLWLVAGQPQHF. CDR3 DNA sequence: TGTGCCAGCAGCTTATGGTTAGTAGCGGGTCAGCCCCAGCATTTT.